What follows are 3 T cell receptor beta chains derived from one specimen sequenced in a study of cytomegalovirus exposure and HLA in healthy donors (dated by TCRdb to about 2017). Library prep was done by the immunoSEQ multiplex PCR assay. The multiplex PCR relied on a mix of 60 forward primers for TCR Vbeta segments and 13 reverse primers for TCR Jbeta segments. This immuneACCESS table, as held by TCRdb, lists in-frame sequences with V and J called but not all clones. Of the missing ones, under half trace to an unresolved V gene in checked studies; the others have no known cause. Counted in this sample were approximately 150,000 clones; roughly 72% of them appeared once. More than 0.8% of the sample comes from the top ten. Sequencing used PBMCs. The receptor set was obtained from a woman in her thirties or forties in good health and CMV-seronegative.

Details on this clone: Other DNA sequences in the sample encode the same CDR3. This chain connects TRBV29-1 to TRBJ1-1, with D maybe TRBD1 (5 bases). The CDR3 loop spans 15 amino acids. Trimming stripped 7 bases from V and 0 bases from J, with 18 bases between. In germline, CDR1 is SQVTM, CDR2 ANQGSEA. CDR3 bases: TGCAGCGCCCTACTCGTGACAGACCTGAACACTGAAGCTTTCTTT. Translation: CSALLVTDLNTEAFF. The full variable domain, in which reference TRBV29-1 and TRBJ1-1 provide the parts outside the CDR3, is SAVISQKPSRDICQRGTSLTIQCQVDSQVTMMFWYRQQPGQSLTLIATANQGSEATYESGFVIDKFPISRPNLTFSTLTVSNMSPEDSSIYLCSALLVTDLNTEAFFGQGTRLTVV.

The V gene is TRBV7-3, the J gene TRBJ2-7; no firm D call. Trimming left V 4 bases short and J 7 bases short, with 17 bases between. Per germline, CDR1 SGHTA and CDR2 FQGTGA. The length of the CDR3 is 14 residues. The CDR3 loop reads CASSSRFGSTEQYF. The DNA for the CDR3 is TGTGCCAGCAGCTCCCGGTTTGGTAGCACTGAGCAGTACTTC.

The rearrangement links TRBV30 to TRBJ2-2, with a tentative D call TRBD2 (6 bases). The V end was cut by 4 bases, the J end by 0 bases, with 12 bases between. This CDR3 has 15 amino acids. The germline V gene encodes CDR1 GTSNPN and CDR2 SVGIG (reference sequence). As DNA, the CDR3 is TGTGCCTGGACGTTCGGGGGAACGAACACCGGGGAGCTGTTTTTT. Translated: CAWTFGGTNTGELFF.